This T cell receptor (beta chain) is drawn from a study of blood T cell repertoires in COVID-19. The wider study: The United States, Italy and Spain were the sources of the acute and convalescent COVID-19 samples. The analysed material was cDNA or gDNA that came from T cells, B-cell-depleted T cells, or PBMCs.

Original processing methods: Counts of nucleated cells, estimated from reference gene primer amplification, were obtained. Profiled with immunoSEQ multiplex PCR; TCRdb holds only in-frame clones, not every one. The V and J calls and clone size are taken from that table; D and trimming were inferred from the DNA. The sample consists of about 440,000 clones, about 91% of them appearing once. Enrollment of patients from Seattle took place during active infection, with longitudinal follow-up. This CDR3 comprises 16 residues. Trimming stripped 3 bases from V and 10 bases from J, with 22 bases between. The germline gives CDR1 SGDLS, CDR2 YYNGEE.

The sequencing input was peripheral blood. The genes are TRBV9 and TRBJ2-2; perhaps TRBD2 as D (6 bases). The receptor's source is a woman in her forties or fifties with COVID-19, enrolled during active disease. This CDR3 is CASSGSGGTSPEELFF. DNA of the CDR3: TGTGCCAGCAGCGGGAGTGGCGGGACCTCCCCGGAGGAGCTGTTTTTT.